This TCR beta chain was observed in a study of cytomegalovirus exposure and HLA in healthy donors. Concerning this clone itself: What it recognizes is unknown.

The primer mix had 60 Vbeta and 13 Jbeta primers. TCRdb's table, derived via immunoSEQ multiplex PCR, lists solely in-frame clones and lacks some. The sample contains 250,000 to 350,000 clones, roughly 89% of which appear only once. Study-wide findings and caveats: TCR beta sequences reportedly predicted most subjects' HLA-A and HLA-B alleles accurately.

V lost 0 bases to trimming and J lost 8 bases, with 15 bases between them. CDR3 length: 16 residues. The germline CDR1 and CDR2 sequences are SGHKS and YYEKEE (reference sequence). This TCR was sampled from a man in his forties or fifties in good health and CMV-seropositive. Sequences were obtained from PBMCs. V gene TRBV5-5 combines with J gene TRBJ1-6, with unresolved D. Here the CDR3 reads CASSLARPPEDSPLHF. For the CDR3, the DNA is TGTGCCAGCAGCTTGGCCCGTCCCCCGGAGGATTCACCCCTCCACTTT.